What follows are 24 T cell receptor beta chains derived from one specimen sequenced in a study of blood T cell repertoires in COVID-19. The data were produced by immunoSEQ multiplex PCR, yet TCRdb's version contains in-frame clones alone and is incomplete. The table includes 80,000 or so clones, around 83% detected once. Sequenced: peripheral blood. These receptors were obtained from a man aged 55 to 70 with COVID-19, enrolled during active disease.

This clone showed up just a few times. The gene calls are TRBV12-3 or TRBV12-4 and TRBJ2-5, with 7 bases identical to TRBD2. The CDR3 covers 13 residues. J was trimmed by 1 base and V by 10 bases; bases with no gene match: 6. CDR3 bases: TGTGCCACCACGCCGGGGGGCCAAGAGACCCAGTACTTC. Encoded protein: CATTPGGQETQYF.

The chain couples TRBV7-9 to TRBJ2-5; D is possibly TRBD2 (5 bases). Germline CDR1 and CDR2: SEHNR and FQNEAQ (reference sequence). The CDR3 runs 13 residues. V was clipped by 0 bases and J by 5 bases, with 7 bases between them. For the CDR3, the DNA is TGTGCCAGCAGCTTAGCGGGAGTTGAGACCCAGTACTTC. Protein product: CASSLAGVETQYF.

V gene TRBV18 combines with J gene TRBJ2-7; D not certain. The CDR3 extends over 12 amino acids. Germline V gene lookup returns CDR1 KGHSH and CDR2 LQKENI. The ends were cut back, 3 bases at V and 7 bases at J, with 10 bases in the middle. This chain's CDR3 is CASSPGNLEQYF. The DNA of the CDR3 is TGTGCCAGCTCACCGGGCAATTTAGAGCAGTACTTC.

The rearrangement joins TRBV5-4 to TRBJ2-7; D possibly corresponds to TRBD2 (6 bases). V shed 0 bases and J shed 0 bases, with 10 bases lying between them. This CDR3 has 15 amino acids. From germline, CDR1 is SGHNT and CDR2 YYREEE (reference sequence). As DNA, the CDR3 is TGTGCCAGCAGCTTGGGCGGGGAGATCTCCTACGAGCAGTACTTC. Translating gives CASSLGGEISYEQYF. The entire variable domain, with the rest obtained from reference TRBV5-4 and TRBJ2-7, is as follows: ETGVTQSPTHLIKTRGQQVTLRCSSQSGHNTVSWYQQALGQGPQFIFQYYREEENGRGNFPPRFSGLQFPNYSSELNVNALELDDSALYLCASSLGGEISYEQYFGPGTRLTVT.

This rearrangement joins TRBV11-2 to TRBJ2-1, with 14 nucleotides matching TRBD2. CDR1 is SGHAT, CDR2 FQNNGV, per germline. The CDR3 has 17 amino acids. The ends lost 5 bases at V and 4 bases at J; junction bases unmatched: 7. The CDR3 DNA follows: TGTGCCAGCAGCCGCGGACTAGCGGGGGGAGAATACAATGAGCAGTTCTTC. This translates into CASSRGLAGGEYNEQFF.

J is TRBJ1-2 and V is TRBV28, with D possibly being TRBD1 (5 bases). CDR1 and CDR2 (germline): MDHEN, SYDVKM. CDR3 length: 18 amino acids. With 2 bases removed from V and 1 base from J, the gap between germline ends came to 20 bases. The CDR3 sequence: CASSLRRVGVGGNYGYTF. DNA for the CDR3: TGTGCCAGCAGTTTAAGGAGGGTCGGGGTTGGGGGTAACTATGGCTACACCTTC.

This chain uses TRBV6-5 with TRBJ2-3; D is undetermined. V dropped 0 bases and J dropped 6 bases, with 10 bases sitting between them. The length of the CDR3 is 14 residues. The germline V gene has CDR1 MNHEY and CDR2 SVGAGI. The CDR3 region has the DNA TGTGCCAGCAGTTACTCGTCGGTTTCTGATACGCAGTATTTT. Translating gives CASSYSSVSDTQYF.

The rearrangement uses TRBV4-1 and TRBJ2-7; 7 bases map to TRBD2. Per the germline V gene, CDR1 is MGHRA and CDR2 is YSYEKL. V lost 1 base, J lost 0 bases, and 9 bases stayed unmatched. The CDR3 sequence is 17 residues long. The CDR3 sequence: CASSQVWGAGNSYEQYF. Written as DNA, the CDR3 is TGCGCCAGCAGCCAAGTATGGGGAGCGGGAAACTCCTACGAGCAGTACTTC.

This clone came up a few times. J is TRBJ1-2 and V is TRBV10-3, with 8 positions matching TRBD1. The germline V gene has CDR1 ENHRY and CDR2 SYGVKD. V was pared by 7 bases and J by 8 bases, with 9 bases of the junction left unmatched. The CDR3 is 13 amino acids. This CDR3 is CAITAGQEAGYTF. The CDR3 DNA sequence: TGTGCCATCACCGCGGGACAGGAGGCGGGCTACACCTTC.

The rearrangement links TRBV2 to TRBJ2-1; tentative D call: TRBD1 (6 bases). Trimming left V 1 base short and J 2 bases short, with 6 bases between. This CDR3 contains 14 residues. The germline V gene has CDR1 SNHLY and CDR2 FYNNEI. Here the CDR3 reads CASSEGDTYNEQFF. The CDR3 DNA sequence: TGTGCCAGCAGTGAAGGGGACACCTACAATGAGCAGTTCTTC.

This clone was counted only a few times. The chain recombines TRBV11-2 with TRBJ1-1, with D possibly TRBD1 on 5 matching bases. The CDR3 is made up of 15 amino acids. Germline CDR1 SGHAT, CDR2 FQNNGV. V lost 1 base and J lost 0, with 9 bases in between. The CDR3 DNA follows: TGTGCCAGCAGCTTAGGCAGGGCCCTGAACACTGAAGCTTTCTTT. The encoded protein is CASSLGRALNTEAFF. The variable domain in full, completed from reference TRBV11-2 and TRBJ1-1, reads EAGVAQSPRYKIIEKRQSVAFWCNPISGHATLYWYQQILGQGPKLLIQFQNNGVVDDSQLPKDRFSAERLKGVDSTLKIQPAKLEDSAVYLCASSLGRALNTEAFFGQGTRLTVV.

V and J are TRBV12-3 or TRBV12-4 and TRBJ2-7, with D possibly TRBD1 on 6 matching bases. The V and J ends lost 3 bases and 2 bases respectively, with 8 bases between them. This CDR3 region has 13 residues. The CDR3 DNA reads TGTGCCAGCAGTTTGGACAGCCCCTACGAGCAGTACTTC. It codes for CASSLDSPYEQYF.

V usage is TRBV19 and J usage is TRBJ1-5; TRBD1 might be the D (6 bases). V lost 5 bases and J lost 0, with 17 bases in between. Germline V gene sequence: CDR1 LNHDA, CDR2 SQIVND (reference sequence). This CDR3 has 17 amino acids. In DNA form, the CDR3 reads TGTGCCAGTAGTCTTCAAATCGGGGGGCTTAGCAATCAGCCCCAGCATTTT. This translates into CASSLQIGGLSNQPQHF.

V gene TRBV2 combines with J gene TRBJ2-3, with D maybe TRBD2 (6 bases). The CDR3 runs to 14 residues. V lost 4 bases and J lost 6, with 14 bases in between. Germline CDR1 reads SNHLY; CDR2 reads FYNNEI. The CDR3 DNA follows: TGTGCCAGCAGTGGAACTAGCCAGACTGATACGCAGTATTTT. This codes for CASSGTSQTDTQYF.

The gene calls are TRBV10-3 and TRBJ2-2, with 14 bases lining up with TRBD2. There are 15 residues in the CDR3. The trim removed 10 bases at V and 11 bases at J, leaving 12 bases unmatched. In germline, CDR1 is ENHRY, CDR2 SYGVKD. CDR3 nucleotides: TGTGCCACCCTAAGACTAGCGGGAGGGGCGAGTGAGCTGTTTTTT. This codes for CATLRLAGGASELFF.

The chain has TRBV24-1 and TRBJ2-3; 10 nucleotides agree with TRBD2. The CDR3 runs 17 residues. Losses at the gene ends were 3 bases for V and 2 bases for J; bases not matched to a gene: 7. Germline lookup yields CDR1 KGHDR and CDR2 SFDVKD. The CDR3 spells CATSDPTSGTYTDTQYF. As DNA, the CDR3 is TGTGCCACCAGTGATCCTACTAGCGGGACTTACACAGATACGCAGTATTTT.

As to this clone: One end of the junction varies from germline; a read error may be responsible. The genes are TRBV5-1 and TRBJ1-4; possible D gene TRBD1, 6 bases. CDR1 is SGHRS and CDR2 is YFSETQ in the germline V gene. This CDR3 is built from 16 residues. CDR3 coding DNA: TGCGCCAGCAGCTTGGGGTACAGGGCCGCTAATGAAAAAATGTTTTTT. Encoded protein: CASSLGYRAANEKMFF.

V and J are TRBV30 and TRBJ1-1; 7 nucleotides line up with TRBD1. The CDR3 spans 13 residues. V lost 4 bases to trimming and J lost 11 bases; unmatched junction nucleotides: 13. Looked up from germline, CDR1 is GTSNPN and CDR2 is SVGIG (reference sequence). The CDR3 reads CAWNRQGGVAAFF. The CDR3 DNA is TGTGCCTGGAATAGACAGGGTGGGGTCGCGGCTTTCTTT.

DNA of the CDR3: TGTGCCAGCAGTATGGGACAGGAGTCCTACGAGCAGTACTTC. Encoded protein: CASSMGQESYEQYF. This chain joins TRBV9 and TRBJ2-7, with 8 positions matching TRBD1. With V trimmed by 5 bases and J by 1 base, 5 bases remained unmatched. Germline loops: CDR1 SGDLS, CDR2 YYNGEE. The CDR3 totals 14 residues.

This clone occurred once. The CDR3 region has the DNA TGCGCCAGCAGCTTGGGCGGGACAGATAGCAATCAGCCCCAGCATTTT. This codes for CASSLGGTDSNQPQHF. The rearrangement links TRBV5-1 to TRBJ1-5, with 7 bases that match TRBD1. V gave up 0 bases and J gave up 0 bases; unmatched junction bases: 3. Germline CDR1 is SGHRS and CDR2 is YFSETQ. The CDR3 has 16 residues. Full variable domain (rest looked up from reference TRBV5-1 and TRBJ1-5): KAGVTQTPRYLIKTRGQQVTLSCSPISGHRSVSWYQQTPGQGLQFLFEYFSETQRNKGNFPGRFSGRQFSNSRSEMNVSTLELGDSALYLCASSLGGTDSNQPQHFGDGTRLSIL.

This chain connects TRBV5-6 to TRBJ2-1; D remains ambiguous. The germline CDR1 and CDR2 sequences are SGHDT and YYEEEE. Trimming removed 1 base from V and 3 bases from J, with 8 bases in between. The CDR3 runs to 14 residues. CDR3 residues: CASSLLRNYNEQFF. The DNA for the CDR3 is TGTGCCAGCAGCTTGTTGCGGAACTACAATGAGCAGTTCTTC.

The chain recombines TRBV7-9 with TRBJ2-5, with 7 bases identical to TRBD1. With 5 bases clipped from V and 1 base from J, the junction kept 4 bases outside the gene matches. The CDR3 is made up of 14 amino acids. Germline assignment: CDR1 SEHNR and CDR2 FQNEAQ (reference sequence). CDR3 protein: CASSIGDSQETQYF. The CDR3 coding sequence is TGTGCCAGCAGCATAGGGGACAGCCAAGAGACCCAGTACTTC.

This clone was observed a handful of times. The rearrangement uses TRBV7-9 and TRBJ2-7, with D possibly being TRBD1 (5 bases). Per germline, CDR1 SEHNR and CDR2 FQNEAQ (reference sequence). The CDR3 is 12 residues long. V dropped 5 bases and J dropped 7 bases, with 12 bases sitting between them. CDR3 in DNA: TGTGCCAGCAGCGTCAGGGTGGAGGAGCAGTACTTC. Protein: CASSVRVEEQYF.

The chain carries TRBV30 and TRBJ1-1; maybe TRBD1 (5 bases). The CDR3 is made up of 14 amino acids. Looked up from germline, CDR1 is GTSNPN and CDR2 is SVGIG (reference sequence). Trimming took off 2 bases at V and 1 base at J, with 11 bases between the two ends. CDR3 in amino acids: CAWSPTVRNTEAFF. The CDR3 coding sequence is TGTGCCTGGAGTCCGACAGTCAGGAACACTGAAGCTTTCTTT.